One sample yielded the 6 T cell receptor beta chains listed below, sequenced in a study of T cell changes during pregnancy in multiple sclerosis. Method: immunoSEQ multiplex PCR; TCRdb's copy keeps in-frame clones and lacks some. There are 40,000 to 55,000 clones in the sample; 85% to 90% occur only once, and approximately 0.62% lies in the top ten. This specimen consisted of CD4+ T cells from peripheral blood mononuclear cells, obtained in the first trimester of pregnancy. Receptors were obtained from a female donor with multiple sclerosis, enrolled in a pregnancy study.

V and J are TRBV28 and TRBJ1-5; D is undetermined. Trimming cost V 3 bases and J 6 bases, with 6 bases left between them. The CDR3 spans 12 residues. From germline, CDR1 is MDHEN and CDR2 SYDVKM. This CDR3 reads CASSFLLQPQHF. In DNA, the CDR3 is TGTGCCAGCAGTTTCCTCCTTCAGCCCCAGCATTTT.

V usage is TRBV7-2 and J usage is TRBJ1-1; 11 bases are shared with TRBD1. This CDR3 spans 16 amino acids. V was clipped by 1 base and J by 6 bases; unmatched bases: 7. The germline gives CDR1 SGHTA, CDR2 FQGNSA. The chain's CDR3 is CASSLVIGTGGSEAFF. As DNA, the CDR3 is TGTGCCAGCAGCTTAGTGATTGGGACAGGGGGTTCTGAAGCTTTCTTT.

The chain carries TRBV29-1 and TRBJ1-2, with TRBD1 as a possible D gene (6 bases). CDR1 and CDR2 (germline): SQVTM, ANQGSEA. The CDR3 runs 13 residues. Trimming shortened V by 5 bases and J by 1 base, and 11 bases separated the two germline ends. The CDR3 sequence: CSVTRDINYGYTF. In nucleotides, the CDR3 is TGCAGCGTTACCCGGGACATTAACTATGGCTACACCTTC. Together with reference TRBV29-1 and TRBJ1-2, the CDR3 gives the full variable domain: SAVISQKPSRDICQRGTSLTIQCQVDSQVTMMFWYRQQPGQSLTLIATANQGSEATYESGFVIDKFPISRPNLTFSTLTVSNMSPEDSSIYLCSVTRDINYGYTFGSGTRLTVV.

The genes are TRBV19 and TRBJ2-1; 10 bases line up with TRBD2. Per germline, CDR1 LNHDA and CDR2 SQIVND (reference sequence). The CDR3 contains 14 residues. With 9 bases clipped from V and 2 bases from J, the junction kept 4 bases outside the gene matches. CDR3 coding DNA: TGTGCCAGATCCGGGACTAGCGCCTACAATGAGCAGTTCTTC. Its translation is CARSGTSAYNEQFF.

The chain employs TRBV6-6 and TRBJ2-1, with TRBD1 identical over 8 bases. There are 13 residues in the CDR3. Germline assignment: CDR1 MNHNY and CDR2 SVGAGI (reference sequence). The J segment lost 9 bases and the V segment lost 2 bases, leaving 3 bases of the junction unmatched. CDR3 residues: CASSYTDRGEQFF. DNA of the CDR3: TGTGCCAGCAGTTACACCGACAGGGGTGAGCAGTTCTTC.

Worth noting for this clone: Its ends do not fully match the called genes, so a read error is possible. The CDR3 nucleotides are TGTGCCAGCAGTTCCATTGGACTAGCGGAAGAAACCCAGTACTTC. It codes for CASSSIGLAEETQYF. This chain joins TRBV28 and TRBJ2-5, with TRBD2 matching 10 bases. CDR3 size: 15 residues. In germline, CDR1 is MDHEN, CDR2 SYDVKM.